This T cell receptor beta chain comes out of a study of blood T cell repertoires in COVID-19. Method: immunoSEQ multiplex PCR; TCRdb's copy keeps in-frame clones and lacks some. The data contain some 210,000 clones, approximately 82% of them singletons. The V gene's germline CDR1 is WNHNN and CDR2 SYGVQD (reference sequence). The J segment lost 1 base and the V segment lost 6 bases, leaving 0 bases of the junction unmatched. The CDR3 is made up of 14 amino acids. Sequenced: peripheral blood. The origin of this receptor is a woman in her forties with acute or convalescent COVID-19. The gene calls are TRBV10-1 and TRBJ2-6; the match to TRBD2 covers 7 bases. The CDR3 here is CASSGGSGANVLTF. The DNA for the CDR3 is TGCGCCAGCAGCGGGGGGTCTGGGGCCAACGTCCTGACTTTC.